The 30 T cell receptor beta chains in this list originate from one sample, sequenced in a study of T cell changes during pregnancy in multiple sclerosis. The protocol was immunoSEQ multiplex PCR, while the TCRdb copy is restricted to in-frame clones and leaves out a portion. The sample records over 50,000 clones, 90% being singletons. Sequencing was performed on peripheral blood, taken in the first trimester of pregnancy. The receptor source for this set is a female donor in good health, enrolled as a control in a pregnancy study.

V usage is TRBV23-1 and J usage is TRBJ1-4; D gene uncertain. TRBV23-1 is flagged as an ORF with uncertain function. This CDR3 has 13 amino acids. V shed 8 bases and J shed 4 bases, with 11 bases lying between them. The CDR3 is CASDLVSNEKLFF. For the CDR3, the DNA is TGCGCCAGCGATCTTGTGAGTAATGAAAAACTGTTTTTT.

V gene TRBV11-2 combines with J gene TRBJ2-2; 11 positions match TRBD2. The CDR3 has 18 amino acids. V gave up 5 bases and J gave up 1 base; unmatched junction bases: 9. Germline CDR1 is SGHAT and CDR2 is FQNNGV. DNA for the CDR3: TGTGCCAGCAGCCGCGGCCTAGCGGGGGGAAGGAACACCGGGGAGCTGTTTTTT. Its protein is CASSRGLAGGRNTGELFF.

The DNA for the CDR3 is TGCAGCGTCGAGGACAGGGCCGTGGGAGAGACCCAGTACTTC. The encoded protein is CSVEDRAVGETQYF. This chain uses TRBV29-1 with TRBJ2-5; 8 nucleotides line up with TRBD1. The CDR3 contains 14 residues. Germline CDR1 is SQVTM and CDR2 is ANQGSEA. Trimming removed 6 bases from V and 4 bases from J; junction bases left unmatched: 10.

CDR3 sequence (DNA): TGTGCCAGCAGCGGGGATGCGGGTCTTTCCTCGAACTATGGCTACACCTTC. Protein sequence: CASSGDAGLSSNYGYTF. The chain links TRBV13 to TRBJ1-2; D is ambiguous. This CDR3 has 17 amino acids. V was pared by 5 bases and J by 2 bases, with 21 bases between. The germline V gene encodes CDR1 PRHDT and CDR2 FYEKMQ (reference sequence).

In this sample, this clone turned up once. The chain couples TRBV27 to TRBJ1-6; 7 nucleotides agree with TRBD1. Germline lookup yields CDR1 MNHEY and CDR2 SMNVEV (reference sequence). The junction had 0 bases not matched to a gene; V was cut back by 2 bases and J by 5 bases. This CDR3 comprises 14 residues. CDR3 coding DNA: TGTGCCAGCAGTTTAACAGGGGATAATTCACCCCTCCACTTT. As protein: CASSLTGDNSPLHF.

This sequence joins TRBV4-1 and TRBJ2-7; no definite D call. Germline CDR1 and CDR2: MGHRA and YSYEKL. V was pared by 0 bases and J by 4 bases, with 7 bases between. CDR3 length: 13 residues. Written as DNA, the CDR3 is TGCGCCAGCAGCCAAGACTTGACTTACGAGCAGTACTTC. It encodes CASSQDLTYEQYF.

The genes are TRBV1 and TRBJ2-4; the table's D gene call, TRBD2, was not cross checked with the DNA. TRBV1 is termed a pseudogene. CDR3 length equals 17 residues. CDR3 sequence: CTSSQDYSGGAGNIQYF. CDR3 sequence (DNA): TGCACCAGCAGCCAAGATTATAGCGGGGGGGCGGGAAACATTCAGTACTTC.

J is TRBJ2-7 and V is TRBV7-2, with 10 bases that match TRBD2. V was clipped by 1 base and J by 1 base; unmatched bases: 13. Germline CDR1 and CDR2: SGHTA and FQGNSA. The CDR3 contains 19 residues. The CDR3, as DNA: TGTGCCAGCAGCTTAGGGCCAGCGGGAGGGCCGCAAAGGTCCTACGAGCAGTACTTC. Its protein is CASSLGPAGGPQRSYEQYF.

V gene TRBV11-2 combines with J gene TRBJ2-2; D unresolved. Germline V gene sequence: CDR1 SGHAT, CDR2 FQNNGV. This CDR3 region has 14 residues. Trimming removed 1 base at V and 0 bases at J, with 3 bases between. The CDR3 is CASSLASNTGELFF. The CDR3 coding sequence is TGTGCCAGCAGCTTAGCCTCGAACACCGGGGAGCTGTTTTTT.

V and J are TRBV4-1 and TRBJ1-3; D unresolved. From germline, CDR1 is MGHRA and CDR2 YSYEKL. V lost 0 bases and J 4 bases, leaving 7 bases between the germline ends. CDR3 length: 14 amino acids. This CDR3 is CASSQEGLGNTIYF. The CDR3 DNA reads TGCGCCAGCAGCCAAGAGGGCTTAGGAAACACCATATATTTT.

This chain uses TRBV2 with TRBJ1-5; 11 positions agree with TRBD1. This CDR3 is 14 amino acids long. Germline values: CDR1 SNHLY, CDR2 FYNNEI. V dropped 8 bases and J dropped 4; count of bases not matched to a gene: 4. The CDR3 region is CASGGTGGNQPQHF. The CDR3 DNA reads TGTGCCAGCGGGGGGACAGGGGGAAATCAGCCCCAGCATTTT.

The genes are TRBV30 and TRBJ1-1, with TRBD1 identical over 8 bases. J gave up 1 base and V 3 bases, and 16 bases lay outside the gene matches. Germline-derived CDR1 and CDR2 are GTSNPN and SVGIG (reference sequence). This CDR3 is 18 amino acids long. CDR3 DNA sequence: TGTGCCTGGAGACACAGGGGGTGGGGATTGGGGACGAACACTGAAGCTTTCTTT. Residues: CAWRHRGWGLGTNTEAFF.

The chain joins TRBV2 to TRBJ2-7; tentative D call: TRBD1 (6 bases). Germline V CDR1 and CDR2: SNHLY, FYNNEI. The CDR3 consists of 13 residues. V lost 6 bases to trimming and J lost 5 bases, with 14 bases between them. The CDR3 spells CASSNQGTDEQYF. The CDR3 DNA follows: TGTGCCAGCAGCAATCAGGGGACCGACGAGCAGTACTTC.

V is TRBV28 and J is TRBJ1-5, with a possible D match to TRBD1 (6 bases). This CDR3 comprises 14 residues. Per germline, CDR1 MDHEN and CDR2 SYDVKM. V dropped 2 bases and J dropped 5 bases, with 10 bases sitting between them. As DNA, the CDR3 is TGTGCCAGCAGTTTAATACAGGGTCATCAGCCCCAGCATTTT. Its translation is CASSLIQGHQPQHF.

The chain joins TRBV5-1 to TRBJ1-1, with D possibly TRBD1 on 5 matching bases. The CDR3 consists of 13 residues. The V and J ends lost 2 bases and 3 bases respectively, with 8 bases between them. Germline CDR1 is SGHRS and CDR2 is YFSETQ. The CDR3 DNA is TGCGCCAGCAGCTTAAGGGGTGACACTGAAGCTTTCTTT. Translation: CASSLRGDTEAFF.

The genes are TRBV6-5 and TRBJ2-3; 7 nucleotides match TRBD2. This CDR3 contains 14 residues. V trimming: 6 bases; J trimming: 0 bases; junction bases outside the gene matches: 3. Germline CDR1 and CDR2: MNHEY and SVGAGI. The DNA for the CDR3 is TGTGCCAGCAGGCCCGGGGGGAGCACAGATACGCAGTATTTT. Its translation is CASRPGGSTDTQYF.

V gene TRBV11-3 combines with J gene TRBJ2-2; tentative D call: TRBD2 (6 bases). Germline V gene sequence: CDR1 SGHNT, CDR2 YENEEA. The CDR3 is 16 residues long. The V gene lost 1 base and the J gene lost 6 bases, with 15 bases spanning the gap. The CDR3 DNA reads TGTGCCAGCAGCTTAGTAGCCGGGAGTTCGTCCGGGGAGCTGTTTTTT. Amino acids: CASSLVAGSSSGELFF.

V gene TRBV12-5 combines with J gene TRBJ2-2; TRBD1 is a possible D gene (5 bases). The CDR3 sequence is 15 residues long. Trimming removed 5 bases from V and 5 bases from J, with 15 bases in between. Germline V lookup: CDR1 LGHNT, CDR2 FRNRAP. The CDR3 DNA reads TGTGCTAGTGGTCCCTCGACAGCCCTGACCGGGGAGCTGTTTTTT. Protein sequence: CASGPSTALTGELFF. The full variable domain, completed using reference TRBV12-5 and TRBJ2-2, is DARVTQTPRHKVTEMGQEVTMRCQPILGHNTVFWYRQTMMQGLELLAYFRNRAPLDDSGMPKDRFSAEMPDATLATLKIQPSEPRDSAVYFCASGPSTALTGELFFGEGSRLTVL.

The CDR3 sequence is CASSPRTESYNEQFF. The CDR3 region has the DNA TGTGCCAGCAGCCCACGGACAGAGTCCTACAATGAGCAGTTCTTC. V is TRBV7-2 and J is TRBJ2-1, with D perhaps TRBD1 (6 bases). The CDR3 is made up of 15 amino acids. Germline V gene lookup returns CDR1 SGHTA and CDR2 FQGNSA. The germline V and J ends were trimmed by 5 bases and 1 base, with 12 bases remaining between them.

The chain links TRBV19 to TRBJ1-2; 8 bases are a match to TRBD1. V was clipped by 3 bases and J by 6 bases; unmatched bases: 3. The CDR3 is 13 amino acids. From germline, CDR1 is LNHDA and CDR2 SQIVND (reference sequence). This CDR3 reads CASSIAGGDGYTF. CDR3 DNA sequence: TGTGCCAGTAGTATTGCAGGGGGCGATGGCTACACCTTC.

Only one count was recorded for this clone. The DNA of the CDR3 is TGTGCCAGCAGCCCCGTGGCTAGCGGGGATGGAGAGACCCAGTACTTC. It encodes CASSPVASGDGETQYF. The gene calls are TRBV7-2 and TRBJ2-5; 9 bases are shared with TRBD2. Trimming removed 5 bases from V and 4 bases from J; junction bases left unmatched: 11. Per germline, CDR1 SGHTA and CDR2 FQGNSA. The CDR3 contains 16 residues. The full variable domain, with the rest looked up from reference TRBV7-2 and TRBJ2-5, is GAGVSQSPSNKVTEKGKDVELRCDPISGHTALYWYRQSLGQGLEFLIYFQGNSAPDKSGLPSDRFSAERTGGSVSTLTIQRTQQEDSAVYLCASSPVASGDGETQYFGPGTRLLVL.

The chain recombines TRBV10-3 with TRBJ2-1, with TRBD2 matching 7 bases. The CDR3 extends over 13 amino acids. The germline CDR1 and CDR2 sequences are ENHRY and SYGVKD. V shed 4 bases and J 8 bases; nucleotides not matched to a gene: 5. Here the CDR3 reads CAISGGLDDEQFF. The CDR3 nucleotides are TGTGCCATCAGTGGTGGACTAGACGATGAGCAGTTCTTC.

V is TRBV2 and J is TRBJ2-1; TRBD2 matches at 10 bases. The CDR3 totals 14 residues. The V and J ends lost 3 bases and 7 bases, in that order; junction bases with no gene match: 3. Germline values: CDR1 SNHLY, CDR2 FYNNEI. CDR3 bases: TGTGCCAGCAGTGACGAGCGGGGGGGGAATGAGCAGTTCTTC. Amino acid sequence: CASSDERGGNEQFF.

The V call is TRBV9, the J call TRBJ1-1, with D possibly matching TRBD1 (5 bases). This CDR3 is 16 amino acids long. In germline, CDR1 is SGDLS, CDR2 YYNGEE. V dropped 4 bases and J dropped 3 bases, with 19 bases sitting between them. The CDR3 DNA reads TGTGCCAGCAGCTTGGCCCGAATAGGGGACTACACTGAAGCTTTCTTT. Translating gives CASSLARIGDYTEAFF.

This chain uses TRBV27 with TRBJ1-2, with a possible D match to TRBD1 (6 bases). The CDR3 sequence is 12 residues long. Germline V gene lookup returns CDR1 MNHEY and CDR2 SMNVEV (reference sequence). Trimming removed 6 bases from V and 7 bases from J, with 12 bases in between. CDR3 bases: TGTGCCAGCAGGGACAGAGGGTTTGGCTACACCTTC. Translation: CASRDRGFGYTF.

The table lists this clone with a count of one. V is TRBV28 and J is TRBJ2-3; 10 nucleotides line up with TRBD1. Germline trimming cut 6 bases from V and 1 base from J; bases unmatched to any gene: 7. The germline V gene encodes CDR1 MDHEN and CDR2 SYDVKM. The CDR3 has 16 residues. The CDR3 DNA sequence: TGTGCCAGCAGCCTGACCGGGACAGGGGGCACAGATACGCAGTATTTT. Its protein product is CASSLTGTGGTDTQYF.

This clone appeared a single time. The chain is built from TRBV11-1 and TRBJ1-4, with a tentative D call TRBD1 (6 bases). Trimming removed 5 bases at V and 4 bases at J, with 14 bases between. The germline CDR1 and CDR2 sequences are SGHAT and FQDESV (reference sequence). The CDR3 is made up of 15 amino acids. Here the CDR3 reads CASSHPGDLNEKLFF. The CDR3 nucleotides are TGTGCCAGCAGCCATCCAGGGGATCTTAATGAAAAACTGTTTTTT.

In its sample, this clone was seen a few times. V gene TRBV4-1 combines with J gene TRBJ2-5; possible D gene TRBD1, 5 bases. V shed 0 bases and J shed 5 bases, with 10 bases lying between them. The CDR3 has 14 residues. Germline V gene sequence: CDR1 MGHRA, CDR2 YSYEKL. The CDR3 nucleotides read TGCGCCAGCAGCCAAGACGATCAGGGCGAGACCCAGTACTTC. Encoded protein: CASSQDDQGETQYF.

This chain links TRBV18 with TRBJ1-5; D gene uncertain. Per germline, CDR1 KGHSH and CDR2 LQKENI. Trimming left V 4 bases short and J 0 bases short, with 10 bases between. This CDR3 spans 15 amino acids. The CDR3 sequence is CASSRGPSSNQPQHF. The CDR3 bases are TGTGCCAGCTCACGTGGGCCCAGTAGCAATCAGCCCCAGCATTTT.

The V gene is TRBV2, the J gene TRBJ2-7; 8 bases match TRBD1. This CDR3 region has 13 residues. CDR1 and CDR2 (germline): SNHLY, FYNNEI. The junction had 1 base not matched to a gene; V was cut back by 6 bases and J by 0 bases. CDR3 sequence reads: CASRTGASYEQYF. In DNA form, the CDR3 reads TGTGCCAGCAGGACAGGGGCCTCCTACGAGCAGTACTTC.